This record concerns one TCR beta chain sequence. The target antigen is unknown. CDR1 and CDR2 (germline): MDHEN, SYDVKM. The CDR3 is made up of 15 amino acids. Losses at the gene ends were 3 bases for V and 5 bases for J; bases not matched to a gene: 5. Built from TCR beta cDNA, the libraries had unique molecular identifiers in them. TCRdb passed the PCR reads through MiXCR, listing each CDR3 protein once. Seen here are 450,000 or so distinct CDR3 sequences, around 40% observed once, and the top ten hold about 12%. The record originates from a study of post-analysis software for immune sequencing data. Overall study: The disease courses spanned relapsing-remitting, secondary progressive and progressive-relapsing forms of multiple sclerosis. Findings of the study overall: Controls had lower frequencies than patients of about 5 TRBV segments, which included TRBV5-6, TRBV5-1 and TRBV20-1.

The V gene is TRBV28, the J gene TRBJ2-1, with 9 bases fitting TRBD1. The sequenced sample was blood. The origin of this receptor is a girl aged 10 to 17 with multiple sclerosis. The CDR3 DNA follows: TGTGCCAGCAGTTTGACGGGACAGGGAAACAATGAGCAGTTCTTC. Translated: CASSLTGQGNNEQFF.